This TCR beta chain originates from a study of molecular identifiers for immune sequencing clone quantification. The germline gives CDR1 DFQATT, CDR2 SNEGSKA (reference sequence). V lost 3 bases and J lost 2; bases outside the gene matches: 10. There are 16 residues in the CDR3. TCRdb ran MiXCR on the PCR reads and lists one entry per CDR3 protein. This table holds 90,000 or so distinct CDR3 sequences, about 23% found once. This clonotype was observed a few times. The chain employs TRBV20-1 and TRBJ2-3; 8 nucleotides agree with TRBD2. This receptor was obtained from a human donor in good health. Some libraries in this study had Jurkat cell RNA spiked in. The material sequenced was naive CD8+ T cells from blood, with Jurkat cell RNA spiked in. This sample's subset: FACS-sorted CD8+CD4-CCR7+CD45RA+ naive T cells. DNA for the CDR3: TGCAGTGCTAGGATCCGAGCGGGGGATCACACAGATACGCAGTATTTT. It specifies CSARIRAGDHTDTQYF.